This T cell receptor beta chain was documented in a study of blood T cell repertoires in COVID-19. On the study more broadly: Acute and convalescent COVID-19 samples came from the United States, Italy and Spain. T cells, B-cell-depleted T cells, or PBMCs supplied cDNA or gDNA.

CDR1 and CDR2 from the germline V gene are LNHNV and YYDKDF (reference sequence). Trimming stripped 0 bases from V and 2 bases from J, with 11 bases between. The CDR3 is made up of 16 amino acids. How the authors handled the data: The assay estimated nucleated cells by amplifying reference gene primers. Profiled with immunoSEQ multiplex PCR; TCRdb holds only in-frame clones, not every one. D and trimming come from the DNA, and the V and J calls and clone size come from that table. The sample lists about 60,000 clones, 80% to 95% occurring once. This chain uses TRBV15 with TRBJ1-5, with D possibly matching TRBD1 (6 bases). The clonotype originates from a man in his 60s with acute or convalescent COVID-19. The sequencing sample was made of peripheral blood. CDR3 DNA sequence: TGTGCCACCAGCAGAGATCGTGCAGGGGGCAATCAGCCCCAGCATTTT. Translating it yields CATSRDRAGGNQPQHF.